This T cell receptor (beta chain) stems from a study of control samples from healthy donors and cancer patients. This CDR3 is 13 amino acids long. Trimming pared 2 bases from V and 7 bases from J, leaving 6 bases between. In germline, CDR1 is KGHSH, CDR2 LQKENI. Measured with immunoSEQ multiplex PCR; TCRdb has only the in-frame clones, and not every one. The sample carries 150,000 to 180,000 clones, approximately 96% recorded once. The V call is TRBV18, the J call TRBJ1-6; D not resolved. This receptor was obtained from a man in his forties in good health. Material for sequencing was blood. The CDR3 coding sequence is TGTGCCAGCTCACCAACAGCCAATTCACCCCTCCACTTT. As protein: CASSPTANSPLHF.